At least ten counts were recorded for the clone carrying this T cell receptor (beta chain). Its cognate antigen is unknown. The data stem from a study of metastatic and nonmetastatic thyroid tumors. Study-level background: The authors compared repertoires across blood and tumor or nodule tissue from malignant and benign thyroid patients. Study-wide findings and caveats: According to reports, the diversity of TCR beta was significantly higher in malignant thyroid tumors than in benign nodules, and this held in both blood and tumor samples.

This CDR3 region has 19 residues. With 6 bases clipped from V and 7 bases from J, the junction kept 20 bases outside the gene matches. From germline, CDR1 is SGHAT and CDR2 FQNNGV. Thyroid surgery took place with no prior treatment in any patient. In the authors' workflow: A papillary thyroid cancer distant-metastasis classifier was built from CDR3 differences across clinicopathological groups. Using MiXCR, TCRdb reanalyzed the PCR reads. None of the V and J calls come from the authors' own analysis; TCRdb made them. This table has 85,000 to 100,000 clones, about 13% appearing once. This clonotype was sampled from a female donor with papillary thyroid cancer or a benign thyroid nodule (not recorded which). Some clones in this sample may be carry-over from other donors' samples. The chain links TRBV11-2 to TRBJ2-7; 14 nucleotides agree with TRBD2. The sample was blood. CDR3 nucleotide sequence: TGTGCCAGCAGGAGGGGTTCCGGGACTAGCGGGAGTGGGTTCCGAGAGCAGTACTTC. Protein product: CASRRGSGTSGSGFREQYF.